The 27 T cell receptor beta chains below come from one sample, sequenced in a study of OX40 agonist ivuxolimab in advanced cancers. Using immunoSEQ multiplex PCR, the repertoire was profiled, and TCRdb retains in-frame clones only, with some absent. The table lists roughly 74,000 clones, approximately 92% of them singletons. The sequenced sample was CD4+ or CD8+ T cells sorted from blood, obtained in a trial of the OX40 agonist ivuxolimab. Receptors were obtained from an adult with an advanced solid tumor such as melanoma, head and neck, liver or kidney cancer.

This chain connects TRBV4-3 to TRBJ2-3, with D hard to call. In germline, CDR1 is LGHNA, CDR2 YSLEER. The V gene lost 3 bases and the J gene lost 0 bases, with 13 bases spanning the gap. The CDR3 consists of 16 residues. The CDR3 reads CASSQGTAFSTDTQYF. DNA for the CDR3: TGCGCCAGCAGCCAGGGCACAGCGTTCAGCACAGATACGCAGTATTTT.

This rearrangement joins TRBV10-3 to TRBJ1-1, with D possibly matching TRBD1 (6 bases). Deletions cut 4 bases from V and 1 base from J, with 19 bases between. This CDR3 has 17 amino acids. Germline V gene data show CDR1 as ENHRY and CDR2 as SYGVKD. CDR3 loop: CAISGGQGMEENTEAFF. The CDR3 DNA reads as TGTGCCATCAGTGGGGGGCAGGGAATGGAGGAGAACACTGAAGCTTTCTTT.

The V gene is TRBV7-2, the J gene TRBJ2-7; no definite D call. This CDR3 contains 14 residues. V was cut by 3 bases and J by 0 bases, with 9 bases left in between. CDR1 SGHTA and CDR2 FQGNSA come from the germline V gene. CDR3 amino acids: CASSFGPYSYEQYF. The CDR3 DNA reads as TGTGCCAGCAGCTTTGGGCCTTACTCCTACGAGCAGTACTTC.

The chain combines TRBV7-2 with TRBJ2-7; D not resolved. The V end was cut by 1 base, the J end by 5 bases, with 3 bases between. The CDR3 runs 11 residues. CDR1 is SGHTA and CDR2 is FQGNSA in the germline V gene. CDR3 loop: CASSLGDEQYF. CDR3 nucleotide sequence: TGTGCCAGCAGCTTAGGCGACGAGCAGTACTTC.

V gene TRBV27 combines with J gene TRBJ1-6, with TRBD1 identical over 9 bases. Germline CDR1 is MNHEY and CDR2 is SMNVEV (reference sequence). This CDR3 region has 14 residues. V shed 6 bases and J 10 bases; nucleotides not matched to a gene: 7. CDR3: CASRLQGAQSPLHF. The CDR3 bases are TGTGCCAGCAGGCTACAGGGGGCTCAATCACCCCTCCACTTT.

J is TRBJ1-1 and V is TRBV19; TRBD1 might be the D (6 bases). CDR1 LNHDA and CDR2 SQIVND come from the germline V gene (reference sequence). V lost 5 bases to trimming and J lost 0 bases, with 16 bases between them. The CDR3 has 16 amino acids. CDR3 sequence reads: CASSPQGLKLNTEAFF. CDR3 bases: TGTGCCAGTAGTCCCCAGGGGCTAAAACTGAACACTGAAGCTTTCTTT.

V usage is TRBV11-1 and J usage is TRBJ2-3; D is ambiguous. V dropped 4 bases and J dropped 2 bases, with 16 bases sitting between them. Germline V gives CDR1 SGHAT, CDR2 FQDESV (reference sequence). The CDR3 runs to 16 residues. CDR3 DNA sequence: TGTGCCAGCAGCTCAGACCCCCCCTCCCCCACAGATACGCAGTATTTT. Translation gives CASSSDPPSPTDTQYF.

The rearrangement links TRBV25-1 to TRBJ1-1; 7 positions match TRBD1. V dropped 5 bases and J dropped 2; count of bases not matched to a gene: 8. The CDR3 sequence is 15 residues long. CDR1 and CDR2 (germline): MGHDK, SYGVNS. The DNA of the CDR3 is TGTGCCAGCAGTAATACAGGGGCTTTCAACACTGAAGCTTTCTTT. Translating gives CASSNTGAFNTEAFF.

The chain is built from TRBV25-1 and TRBJ2-1, with 9 bases matching TRBD2. The CDR3 length is 16 residues. The junction had 7 bases not matched to a gene; V was cut back by 1 base and J by 6 bases. Germline assignment: CDR1 MGHDK and CDR2 SYGVNS. CDR3 residues: CASSELGGGGPNEQFF. The DNA of the CDR3 is TGTGCCAGCAGTGAATTGGGCGGGGGGGGACCCAATGAGCAGTTCTTC.

The chain is built from TRBV10-3 and TRBJ1-5; TRBD1 might be the D (5 bases). Trimming removed 8 bases from V and 3 bases from J, with 14 bases in between. The germline CDR1 and CDR2 sequences are ENHRY and SYGVKD. The CDR3 sequence is 14 residues long. CDR3 DNA: TGTGCCATCTCCCTCCAGGGTGACAATCAGCCCCAGCATTTT. Translating gives CAISLQGDNQPQHF.

The chain has TRBV9 and TRBJ2-5, with D possibly matching TRBD1 (6 bases). Between the trimmed V and J ends, which lost 6 bases and 1 base, there was a span of 13 bases. This CDR3 region has 14 residues. CDR1 is SGDLS, CDR2 YYNGEE, per germline. CDR3 DNA: TGTGCCAGCAACGGCGGACAGTTCCAAGAGACCCAGTACTTC. Residues: CASNGGQFQETQYF.

The rearrangement joins TRBV9 to TRBJ2-3, with TRBD2 matching 7 bases. CDR1 is SGDLS and CDR2 is YYNGEE in the germline V gene. J lost 2 bases, V lost 0 bases, and 9 bases had no gene match. CDR3 length: 17 amino acids. The CDR3 protein is CASSVAGTGLITDTQYF. CDR3 coding DNA: TGTGCCAGCAGCGTAGCTGGGACGGGACTAATCACAGATACGCAGTATTTT. Variable domain in full (rest from reference TRBV9 and TRBJ2-3): DSGVTQTPKHLITATGQRVTLRCSPRSGDLSVYWYQQSLDQGLQFLIQYYNGEERAKGNILERFSAQQFPDLHSELNLSSLELGDSALYFCASSVAGTGLITDTQYFGPGTRLTVL.

The CDR3 DNA follows: TGTGCCAGCAGCCAAGGACACTTCGGGGAGCTGTTTTTT. Its translation: CASSQGHFGELFF. This rearrangement joins TRBV6-5 to TRBJ2-2, with D perhaps TRBD1 (5 bases). CDR1 is MNHEY and CDR2 is SVGAGI in the germline V gene. The CDR3 has 13 residues. The V and J ends lost 6 bases and 7 bases respectively, with 12 bases between them.

The rearrangement joins TRBV5-6 to TRBJ2-1; TRBD2 matches at 8 bases. The CDR3 is 16 residues long. Germline loops: CDR1 SGHDT, CDR2 YYEEEE. Germline trimming cut 3 bases from V and 0 bases from J; bases unmatched to any gene: 5. CDR3 region: CASSWIAGGSYNEQFF. CDR3 DNA: TGTGCCAGCAGCTGGATCGCGGGGGGCTCCTACAATGAGCAGTTCTTC.

This clone was counted once. This chain connects TRBV7-2 to TRBJ2-1; possible D gene TRBD2, 6 bases. The CDR3 covers 15 residues. CDR1 SGHTA and CDR2 FQGNSA come from the germline V gene. Trimming pared 1 base from V and 3 bases from J, leaving 10 bases between. As DNA, the CDR3 is TGTGCCAGCAGCTTAGTTAGCGGAGTCTACAATGAGCAGTTCTTC. Translating it yields CASSLVSGVYNEQFF.

This chain links TRBV5-1 with TRBJ2-1, with a possible D match to TRBD1 (6 bases). Germline CDR1 SGHRS, CDR2 YFSETQ. The CDR3 loop spans 13 amino acids. V lost 6 bases to trimming and J lost 2 bases, with 9 bases between them. CDR3 sequence: CASMPGAYNEQFF. The CDR3 nucleotides read TGCGCCAGCATGCCAGGGGCCTACAATGAGCAGTTCTTC.

For the CDR3, the DNA is TGTGCCAGCAGCTTGGAGGGGGGGAGCAATCAGCCCCAGCATTTT. It codes for CASSLEGGSNQPQHF. The V call is TRBV7-9, the J call TRBJ1-5; D is perhaps TRBD1 (6 bases). The length of the CDR3 is 15 residues. Trimming stripped 3 bases from V and 1 base from J, with 10 bases between. CDR1 SEHNR and CDR2 FQNEAQ come from the germline V gene (reference sequence).

As concerns this clone: Other nucleotide sequences in the sample specify the same CDR3. The gene calls are TRBV7-9 and TRBJ2-5, with 7 nucleotides matching TRBD1. Germline V gene lookup returns CDR1 SEHNR and CDR2 FQNEAQ (reference sequence). The V and J ends lost 2 bases and 4 bases, in that order; junction bases with no gene match: 4. The CDR3 contains 14 residues. In nucleotides, the CDR3 is TGTGCCAGCAGCTTAACGACAGGGTCAGAGACCCAGTACTTC. Translation: CASSLTTGSETQYF.

The V call is TRBV7-2, the J call TRBJ2-1; 11 bases align to TRBD2. Trimming cost V 7 bases and J 8 bases; bases outside gene matches: 13. CDR3 size: 16 residues. Germline-derived CDR1 and CDR2 are SGHTA and FQGNSA. The CDR3 DNA reads as TGTGCCAGCACCGAGAGTAGCGGGGGGGCATATTATGAGCAGTTCTTC. This encodes CASTESSGGAYYEQFF. Full variable domain (rest looked up from reference TRBV7-2 and TRBJ2-1): GAGVSQSPSNKVTEKGKDVELRCDPISGHTALYWYRQSLGQGLEFLIYFQGNSAPDKSGLPSDRFSAERTGGSVSTLTIQRTQQEDSAVYLCASTESSGGAYYEQFFGPGTRLTVL.

The count of this clone is one. The CDR3 DNA is TGTGCCAGCAGCTTAGGGGCAGATGAAAAACTGTTTTTT. Protein: CASSLGADEKLFF. This chain links TRBV7-9 with TRBJ1-4; D is unresolved. The CDR3 spans 13 residues. Trimming took off 1 base at V and 6 bases at J, with 6 bases between the two ends. CDR1 and CDR2 from the germline V gene are SEHNR and FQNEAQ (reference sequence).

The J gene is TRBJ2-7, the V gene TRBV5-6; no firm D call. The CDR3 is 14 amino acids. CDR1 SGHDT and CDR2 YYEEEE come from the germline V gene. The V end was cut by 0 bases, the J end by 0 bases, with 7 bases between. CDR3 nucleotide sequence: TGTGCCAGCAGCTTGGGGTTTAGCTCCTACGAGCAGTACTTC. It translates to CASSLGFSSYEQYF.

The chain has TRBV15 and TRBJ1-5, with D possibly TRBD1 on 5 matching bases. Germline V gives CDR1 LNHNV, CDR2 YYDKDF (reference sequence). Deletions cut 4 bases from V and 0 bases from J, with 13 bases between. The CDR3 runs 16 residues. The CDR3 region has the DNA TGTGCCACCAGCACCTTTCAGGGCGTTAGCAATCAGCCCCAGCATTTT. As protein: CATSTFQGVSNQPQHF. Together with reference TRBV15 and TRBJ1-5, the CDR3 gives the full variable domain: DAMVIQNPRYQVTQFGKPVTLSCSQTLNHNVMYWYQQKSSQAPKLLFHYYDKDFNNEADTPDNFQSRRPNTSFCFLDIRSPGLGDTAMYLCATSTFQGVSNQPQHFGDGTRLSIL.

About this clone: One junction end does not reproduce the germline sequence, and a read error may be involved. The chain links TRBV4-1 to TRBJ1-2, with 9 bases fitting TRBD1. From germline, CDR1 is MGHRA and CDR2 YSYEKL. The CDR3 spans 16 residues. In nucleotides, the CDR3 is TGCGCCAGCCGCCAACAGGGGGCGCCGCTACTTGATGGCTACACCTTC. As protein: CASRQQGAPLLDGYTF.

This rearrangement joins TRBV9 to TRBJ2-5, with a possible D match to TRBD2 (8 bases). Germline lookup yields CDR1 SGDLS and CDR2 YYNGEE. The CDR3 sequence is 15 residues long. Trimming removed 4 bases at V and 1 base at J, with 14 bases between. DNA of the CDR3: TGTGCCAGCAGCCCGGGAGGGGGCGTCCAAGAGACCCAGTACTTC. This encodes CASSPGGGVQETQYF. The full variable domain, its missing parts supplied by reference TRBV9 and TRBJ2-5, is DSGVTQTPKHLITATGQRVTLRCSPRSGDLSVYWYQQSLDQGLQFLIQYYNGEERAKGNILERFSAQQFPDLHSELNLSSLELGDSALYFCASSPGGGVQETQYFGPGTRLLVL.

This chain uses TRBV27 with TRBJ1-1; the D gene is possibly TRBD1 (5 bases). In germline, CDR1 is MNHEY, CDR2 SMNVEV (reference sequence). Trimming left V 6 bases short and J 7 bases short, with 15 bases between. There are 13 residues in the CDR3. The CDR3 nucleotides read TGTGCCAGCAGCTCCAGGGACTACCGTGAAGCTTTCTTT. As protein: CASSSRDYREAFF.

This chain joins TRBV27 and TRBJ1-6; 9 bases are a match to TRBD1. With 3 bases clipped from V and 7 bases from J, the junction kept 1 base outside the gene matches. Germline lookup yields CDR1 MNHEY and CDR2 SMNVEV (reference sequence). The CDR3 runs to 14 residues. CDR3 in amino acids: CASSFGTGNSPLHF. The DNA of the CDR3 is TGTGCCAGCAGTTTTGGGACAGGGAATTCACCCCTCCACTTT.

The rearrangement joins TRBV5-6 to TRBJ2-1; D unclear. Germline CDR1 SGHDT, CDR2 YYEEEE. The ends were cut back, 2 bases at V and 7 bases at J, with 4 bases in the middle. The CDR3 runs to 11 residues. CDR3 in DNA: TGTGCCAGCAGCTTCGGGAATGAGCAGTTCTTC. It is translated as CASSFGNEQFF.